Sequencing of this TCR beta chain was carried out in a study of radiation and T cells in renal cell carcinoma. On the study more broadly: Nephrectomy followed 15 Gy stereotactic body radiation by 4 weeks.

This CDR3 contains 13 residues. Trimming shortened V by 5 bases and J by 5 bases, and 12 bases separated the two germline ends. Germline CDR1 reads SGHTA; CDR2 reads FQGNSA. This sample's time point: baseline pretreatment blood. The treatment is: 15 Gy SBRT to primary tumor, nephrectomy 4 weeks later. Assay used: immunoSEQ multiplex PCR; TCRdb lists only in-frame clones, some missing. The data contain 130,000 to 150,000 clones, more than 70% of them singletons. This material consisted of blood, taken from a patient whose treatment included radiotherapy and nephrectomy. The V gene is TRBV7-2, the J gene TRBJ2-5; D remains unclear. The origin of this receptor is a woman between 45 and 65 years old with renal cell carcinoma. The CDR3 protein is CASSRAPAETQYF. In nucleotides, the CDR3 is TGTGCCAGCAGCCGGGCCCCGGCGGAGACCCAGTACTTC.